One sample yielded the 21 T cell receptor beta chains listed below, sequenced in a study of blood T cell repertoires in COVID-19. Some clones are missing from TCRdb's copy, which holds only in-frame ones; the method was immunoSEQ multiplex PCR. The data show roughly 100,000 clones, 80% to 90% seen once. What was sequenced was peripheral blood. The receptors originated from a human donor in a cohort sampled during active COVID-19.

This chain joins TRBV28 and TRBJ2-7; 12 bases agree with TRBD2. Germline V gene sequence: CDR1 MDHEN, CDR2 SYDVKM. The CDR3 is 16 amino acids. With V trimmed by 3 bases and J by 4 bases, 7 bases remained unmatched. This CDR3 reads CASSLLTSGSFYEQYF. CDR3 in DNA: TGTGCCAGCAGTTTGTTGACTAGCGGGAGTTTTTACGAGCAGTACTTC.

This clone was recorded only once. The chain combines TRBV11-2 with TRBJ2-7; 7 nucleotides agree with TRBD2. This CDR3 spans 14 amino acids. Trimming took 7 bases from V and 8 from J; bases not matched to a gene: 14. Germline V lookup: CDR1 SGHAT, CDR2 FQNNGV. CDR3 sequence reads: CASTEPGLPLQQYF. Written as DNA, the CDR3 is TGTGCCAGCACCGAACCGGGACTACCCCTTCAGCAGTACTTC.

V and J are TRBV27 and TRBJ2-7; D ambiguous. Trimming left V 0 bases short and J 2 bases short, with 5 bases between. The CDR3 length is 13 residues. The germline V gene encodes CDR1 MNHEY and CDR2 SMNVEV (reference sequence). This CDR3 is CASSLSAAYEQYF. DNA for the CDR3: TGTGCCAGCAGTTTATCGGCGGCCTACGAGCAGTACTTC.

The chain combines TRBV4-1 with TRBJ1-4; TRBD1 might be the D (6 bases). V was clipped by 0 bases and J by 3 bases, with 11 bases between them. From germline, CDR1 is MGHRA and CDR2 YSYEKL. The CDR3 is 16 amino acids. The CDR3 region is CASSQDMGAANEKLFF. CDR3 coding DNA: TGCGCCAGCAGCCAAGATATGGGGGCGGCTAATGAAAAACTGTTTTTT.

This clone was picked up one time. This sequence joins TRBV5-1 and TRBJ1-1; D perhaps matches TRBD1 (5 bases). V was shortened by 1 base and J by 1 base, with 14 bases between the two germline ends. In germline, CDR1 is SGHRS, CDR2 YFSETQ. CDR3 length: 16 amino acids. Here the CDR3 reads CASSLTGRGWNTEAFF. Written as DNA, the CDR3 is TGCGCCAGCAGCTTGACGGGGCGGGGATGGAACACTGAAGCTTTCTTT.

The V and J genes are TRBV20-1 and TRBJ1-1; D remains ambiguous. V shed 5 bases and J shed 7 bases, with 11 bases lying between them. Germline V gene sequence: CDR1 DFQATT, CDR2 SNEGSKA (reference sequence). This CDR3 is built from 11 residues. Written as DNA, the CDR3 is TGCAGTGCTCACCGAGGCATTGAAGCTTTCTTT. Protein sequence: CSAHRGIEAFF.

This clone was observed a single time. The chain links TRBV3-1 (or the pseudogene TRBV3-2) to TRBJ1-1; D is ambiguous. V was cut by 4 bases and J by 3 bases, with 12 bases left in between. CDR3 size: 14 residues. Germline V lookup: CDR1 LGHDT, CDR2 YNNKEL (reference sequence). The CDR3 sequence: CASSPPQRDTEAFF. CDR3 bases: TGTGCCAGCAGCCCACCCCAGAGGGACACTGAAGCTTTCTTT.

The CDR3 nucleotides are TGTGCCAGCAGCGACCGGGCTGAAGCTTTCTTT. Its translation is CASSDRAEAFF. The V gene is TRBV3-1 (or the pseudogene TRBV3-2), the J gene TRBJ1-1; D gene unclear. Trimming took 5 bases from V and 6 from J, leaving 7 bases between them. The germline CDR1 and CDR2 sequences are LGHDT and YNNKEL (reference sequence). The CDR3 contains 11 residues.

The count of this clone is one. This rearrangement joins TRBV15 to TRBJ2-7; D perhaps matches TRBD2 (6 bases). The germline V gene encodes CDR1 LNHNV and CDR2 YYDKDF (reference sequence). The CDR3 consists of 12 residues. Trimming left V 3 bases short and J 7 bases short, with 10 bases between. The DNA of the CDR3 is TGTGCCACCAGCAGGGGGGGTAGGGAGCAGTACTTC. Amino acids: CATSRGGREQYF.

A word on this clone: The junction and the germline gene differ at one end; a read error may be behind it. The chain joins TRBV20-1 to TRBJ1-3; the D is unclear. Germline V gives CDR1 DFQATT, CDR2 SNEGSKA (reference sequence). This CDR3 spans 9 amino acids. The CDR3 region is CSARDAALF. The CDR3 region has the DNA TGCAGTGCTAGAGATGCGGCCTTGTTT.

The chain is built from TRBV12-3 or TRBV12-4 and TRBJ1-5; the D is unclear. The ends were cut back, 8 bases at V and 8 bases at J, with 10 bases in the middle. This CDR3 spans 11 amino acids. The CDR3 loop reads CASGPAEPQHF. The CDR3 DNA reads TGTGCCAGCGGTCCGGCGGAGCCCCAGCATTTT.

This chain links TRBV5-1 with TRBJ2-2, with a weak D call TRBD2 (5 bases). Trimming left V 2 bases short and J 4 bases short, with 12 bases between. Germline assignment: CDR1 SGHRS and CDR2 YFSETQ. The CDR3 is made up of 15 amino acids. CDR3 nucleotides: TGCGCCAGCAGCTTTAGTACGGGGAGCACCGGGGAGCTGTTTTTT. It encodes CASSFSTGSTGELFF.

V and J are TRBV5-1 and TRBJ2-7, with 14 bases aligning to TRBD2. Germline assignment: CDR1 SGHRS and CDR2 YFSETQ. The ends lost 4 bases at V and 4 bases at J; junction bases unmatched: 7. The CDR3 covers 16 residues. DNA of the CDR3: TGCGCCAGCAGCAGGGACGGGACTAGCGGGAGTTACGAGCAGTACTTC. It codes for CASSRDGTSGSYEQYF.

This clone was observed many times. The J gene is TRBJ2-7, the V gene TRBV5-1, with 9 bases fitting TRBD1. The CDR3 extends over 15 amino acids. Germline V gene sequence: CDR1 SGHRS, CDR2 YFSETQ. V shed 3 bases, J shed 2 bases, and the junction held 6 bases outside the gene matches. CDR3 in amino acids: CASSSSGTGTYEQYF. CDR3 coding DNA: TGCGCCAGCAGCTCATCCGGGACAGGGACCTACGAGCAGTACTTC.

This sequence joins TRBV20-1 and TRBJ2-3; 7 bases agree with TRBD2. V was clipped by 3 bases and J by 0 bases; unmatched bases: 12. CDR3 length equals 17 residues. Germline lookup yields CDR1 DFQATT and CDR2 SNEGSKA (reference sequence). The CDR3 here is CSASGLESKGSTDTQYF. Here the CDR3 DNA reads TGCAGTGCTAGTGGACTAGAATCGAAAGGGAGCACAGATACGCAGTATTTT.

V and J are TRBV5-4 and TRBJ2-7; TRBD2 aligns across 10 bases. J lost 3 bases, V lost 4 bases, and 10 bases had no gene match. CDR1 and CDR2 (germline): SGHNT, YYREEE (reference sequence). CDR3 length equals 16 residues. CDR3 in DNA: TGTGCCAGCAGCGGTCTCCTAGCGGGAGTTGACTACGAGCAGTACTTC. It translates to CASSGLLAGVDYEQYF.

The CDR3 DNA reads as TGTGCCAGCAGCGGGGGACTAGCCATAGGCGAGCAGTTCTTC. Protein sequence: CASSGGLAIGEQFF. The chain joins TRBV9 to TRBJ2-1, with 9 bases aligning to TRBD2. Germline V CDR1 and CDR2: SGDLS, YYNGEE. V lost 3 bases to trimming and J lost 10 bases; unmatched junction nucleotides: 8. This CDR3 is built from 14 residues.

The chain couples TRBV7-3 to TRBJ2-2; 8 positions agree with TRBD2. This CDR3 spans 19 amino acids. Losses at the gene ends were 1 base for V and 1 base for J; bases not matched to a gene: 11. Germline V CDR1 and CDR2: SGHTA, FQGTGA. CDR3 in amino acids: CASSLSRVSGIRNTGELFF. The CDR3 bases are TGTGCCAGCAGCTTAAGCCGTGTTAGCGGGATTAGGAACACCGGGGAGCTGTTTTTT.

The rearrangement uses TRBV5-8 and TRBJ2-3, with 7 bases identical to TRBD1. This CDR3 is built from 15 residues. V shed 3 bases and J 4 bases; nucleotides not matched to a gene: 8. Germline CDR1 and CDR2: SGHTS and YDEGEE. CDR3 amino acids: CASSSTGQQPDTQYF. DNA for the CDR3: TGTGCCAGCAGCTCGACGGGACAGCAGCCAGATACGCAGTATTTT.

This clone was counted a few times. The chain has TRBV2 and TRBJ2-7; 12 bases agree with TRBD2. Germline loops: CDR1 SNHLY, CDR2 FYNNEI. The CDR3 sequence is 15 residues long. V lost 4 bases, J lost 2 bases, and 3 bases stayed unmatched. The chain's CDR3 is CASSVGLAGPYEQYF. In DNA, the CDR3 is TGTGCCAGCAGTGTTGGACTAGCGGGACCCTACGAGCAGTACTTC.

The chain has TRBV7-9 and TRBJ2-4, with 9 bases aligning to TRBD2. This CDR3 region has 15 residues. The V segment lost 3 bases and the J segment 1 base; nucleotides outside the gene matches: 1. Germline V gives CDR1 SEHNR, CDR2 FQNEAQ (reference sequence). The CDR3 loop reads CASSFGTSAKNIQYF. In nucleotides, the CDR3 is TGTGCCAGCAGCTTCGGGACTAGCGCCAAAAACATTCAGTACTTC.